This T cell receptor beta chain was sequenced during a study of cytomegalovirus exposure and HLA in healthy donors. The PCR was carried out with 60 Vbeta primers and 13 Jbeta primers. TCRdb's table, derived via immunoSEQ multiplex PCR, lists solely in-frame clones and lacks some. The sample lists roughly 88,000 clones; approximately 80% were seen once. V lost 6 bases, J lost 6 bases, and 1 base stayed unmatched. Germline values: CDR1 WNHNN, CDR2 SYGVQD (reference sequence). The CDR3 has 12 amino acids. General study results and limits: Sequencing artifact likely explains a cluster of highly shared sequence variants. An analysis was carried out at a later point. It showed that HLA-associated TCR beta chains were more clonally expanded than equally common non-associated chains.

Concerning this clone itself: Antigen unknown.

The TCR originated in a man aged 25 to 40 in good health and CMV-seropositive. The chain is built from TRBV10-1 and TRBJ1-2; TRBD1 agrees at 10 bases. What was sequenced was PBMCs. CDR3 DNA sequence: TGCGCCAGCAGAGACAGGGGGCATGGCTACACCTTC. It specifies CASRDRGHGYTF.